Included here is one T cell receptor (beta chain) sequence, with context. Antigen unknown. Primers: 60 Vbeta forward and 13 Jbeta reverse. The data were produced by immunoSEQ multiplex PCR, yet TCRdb's version contains in-frame clones alone and is incomplete. Counted here are about 93,000 clones, around 80% occurring once; the ten biggest clones make up around 0.63%. The data stem from a study of cytomegalovirus exposure and HLA in healthy donors. Study results and limitations: Previously analyzed data showed that most TCR beta V segments were productive at a frequency of about 90% or about 30%. More clonal expansion characterized HLA-associated TCR beta chains than equally common others in a later analysis.

The receptor comes from a young man in good health and CMV-seronegative. The specimen sequenced was PBMCs.

The CDR3 DNA reads as TGTGCCATCAGTGAGTCGGGCAGGGTAACTTACCAGTACTTC. Residues: CAISESGRVTYQYF. The chain recombines TRBV10-3 with TRBJ2-5, with TRBD1 as a possible D gene (5 bases). This CDR3 is 14 amino acids long. Germline CDR1 and CDR2: ENHRY and SYGVKD. The ends were cut back, 0 bases at V and 10 bases at J, with 15 bases in the middle.